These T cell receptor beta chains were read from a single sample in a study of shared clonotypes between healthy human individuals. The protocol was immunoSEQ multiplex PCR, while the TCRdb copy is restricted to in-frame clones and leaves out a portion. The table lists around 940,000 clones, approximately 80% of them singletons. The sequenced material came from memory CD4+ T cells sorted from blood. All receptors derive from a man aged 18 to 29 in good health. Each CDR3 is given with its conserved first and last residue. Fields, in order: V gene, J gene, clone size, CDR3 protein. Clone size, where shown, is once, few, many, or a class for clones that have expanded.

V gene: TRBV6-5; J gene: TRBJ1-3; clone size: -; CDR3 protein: CASSYGDPGNTIYF
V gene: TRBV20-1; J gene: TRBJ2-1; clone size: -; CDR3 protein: CSATQGSGQFF
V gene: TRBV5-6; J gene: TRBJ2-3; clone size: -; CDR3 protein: CASSLTAMFSGTSTDTQYF
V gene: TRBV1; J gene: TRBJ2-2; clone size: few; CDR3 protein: CTRGLAETNTGELFF
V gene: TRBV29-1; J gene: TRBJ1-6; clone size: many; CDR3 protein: CSVAGDRSSPLHF
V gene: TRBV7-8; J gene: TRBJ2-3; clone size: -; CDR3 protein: CASSLADKTAQYF
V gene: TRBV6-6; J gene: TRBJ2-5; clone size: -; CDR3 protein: CASSFLTGGETQYF
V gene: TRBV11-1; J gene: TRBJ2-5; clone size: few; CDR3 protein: CASSLRGDRGRETQYF
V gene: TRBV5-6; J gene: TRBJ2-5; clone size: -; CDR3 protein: CASSLQETQYF
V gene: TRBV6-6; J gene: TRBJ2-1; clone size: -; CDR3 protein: CASRARGEYNEQFF
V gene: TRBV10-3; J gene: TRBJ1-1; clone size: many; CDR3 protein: CAISSGQGFMNTEAFF
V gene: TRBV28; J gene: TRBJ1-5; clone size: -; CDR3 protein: CASSLQTVGQPQHF
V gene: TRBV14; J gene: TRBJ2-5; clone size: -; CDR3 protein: CASSQAVIGETQYF
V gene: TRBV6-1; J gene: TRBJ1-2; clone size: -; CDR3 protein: CASSEGGADYGYTF
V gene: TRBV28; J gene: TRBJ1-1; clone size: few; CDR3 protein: CASNVFGQGNTEAFF